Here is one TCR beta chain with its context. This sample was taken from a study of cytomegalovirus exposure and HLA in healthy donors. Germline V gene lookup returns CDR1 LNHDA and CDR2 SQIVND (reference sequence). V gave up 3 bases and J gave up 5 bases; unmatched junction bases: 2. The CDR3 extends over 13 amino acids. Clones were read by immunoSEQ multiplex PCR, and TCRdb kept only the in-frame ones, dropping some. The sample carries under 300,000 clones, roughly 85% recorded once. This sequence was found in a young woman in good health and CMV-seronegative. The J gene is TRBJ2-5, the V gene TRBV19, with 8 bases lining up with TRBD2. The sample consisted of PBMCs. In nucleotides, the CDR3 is TGTGCCAGTAGTATGGCTAGCGGGGAGACCCAGTACTTC. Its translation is CASSMASGETQYF.